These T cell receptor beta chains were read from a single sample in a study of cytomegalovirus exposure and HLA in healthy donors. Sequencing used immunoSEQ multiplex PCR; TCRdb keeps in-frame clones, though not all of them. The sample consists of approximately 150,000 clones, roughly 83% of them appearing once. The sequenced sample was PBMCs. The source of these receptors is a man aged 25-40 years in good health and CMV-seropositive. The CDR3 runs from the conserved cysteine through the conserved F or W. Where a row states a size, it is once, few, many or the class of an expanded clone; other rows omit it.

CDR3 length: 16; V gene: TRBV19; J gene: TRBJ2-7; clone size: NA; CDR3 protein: CASSMRAIAGGYEQYF
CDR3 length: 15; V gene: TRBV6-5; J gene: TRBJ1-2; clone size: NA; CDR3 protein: CASSYSRTAQGGYTF
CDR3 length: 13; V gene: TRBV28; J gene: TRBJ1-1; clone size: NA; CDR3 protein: CATLLDRATEAFF
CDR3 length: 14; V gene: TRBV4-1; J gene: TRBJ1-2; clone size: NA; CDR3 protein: CASSLGQTNYGYTF
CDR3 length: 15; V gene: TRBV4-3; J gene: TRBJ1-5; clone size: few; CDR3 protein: CASSAGAGGNQPQHF
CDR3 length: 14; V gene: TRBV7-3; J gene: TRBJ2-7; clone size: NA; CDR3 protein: CASSRGGPPNEQYF
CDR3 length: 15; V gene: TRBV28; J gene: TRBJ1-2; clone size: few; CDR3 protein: CASSPPIGAGFGYTF
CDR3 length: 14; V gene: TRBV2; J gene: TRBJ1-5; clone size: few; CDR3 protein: CASGLDSKDQPQHF
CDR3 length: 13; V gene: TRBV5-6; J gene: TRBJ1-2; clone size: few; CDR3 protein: CASSYDRVLGYTF
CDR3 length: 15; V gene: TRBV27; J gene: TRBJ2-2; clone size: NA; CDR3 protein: CASSLTGPGTGELFF
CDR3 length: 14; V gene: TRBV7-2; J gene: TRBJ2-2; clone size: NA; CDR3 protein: CASSLMTGTGELFF
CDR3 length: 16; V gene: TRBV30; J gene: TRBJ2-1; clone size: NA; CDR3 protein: CAWSRKRGGRGNEQFF
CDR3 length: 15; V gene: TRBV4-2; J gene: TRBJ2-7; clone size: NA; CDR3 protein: CASSQETSGTYEQYF
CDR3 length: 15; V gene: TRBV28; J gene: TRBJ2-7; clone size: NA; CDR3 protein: CASSLSASSAYEQYF
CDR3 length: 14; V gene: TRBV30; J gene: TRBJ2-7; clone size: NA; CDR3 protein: CAWSTGQVQSEQYF
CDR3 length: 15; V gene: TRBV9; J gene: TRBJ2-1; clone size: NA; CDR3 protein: CASSVGARRGNEQFF
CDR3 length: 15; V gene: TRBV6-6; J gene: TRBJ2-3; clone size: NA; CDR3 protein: CASEAQRGPTDTQYF
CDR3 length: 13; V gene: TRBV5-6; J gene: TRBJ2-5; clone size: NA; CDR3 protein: CASSSDRGETQYF
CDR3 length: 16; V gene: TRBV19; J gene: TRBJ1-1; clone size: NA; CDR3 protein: CAISGQGGGMNTEAFF
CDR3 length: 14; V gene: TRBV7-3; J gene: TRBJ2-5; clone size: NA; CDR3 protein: CASSRQGAEETQYF
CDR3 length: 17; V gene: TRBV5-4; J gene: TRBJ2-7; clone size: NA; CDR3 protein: CASSRIGTSGSSLEQYF
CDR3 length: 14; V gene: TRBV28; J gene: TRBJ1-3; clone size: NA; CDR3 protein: CASSRTGAGDTIYF
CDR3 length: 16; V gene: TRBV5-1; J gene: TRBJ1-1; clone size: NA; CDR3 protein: CASSFAPQGAGTEAFF
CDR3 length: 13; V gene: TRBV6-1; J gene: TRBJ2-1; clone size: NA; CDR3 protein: CASSEKETTEQFF
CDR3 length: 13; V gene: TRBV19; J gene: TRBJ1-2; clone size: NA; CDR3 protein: CASSAGGLYGYTF
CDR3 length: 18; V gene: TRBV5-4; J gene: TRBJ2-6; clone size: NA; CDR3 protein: CASSAGDREYDGANVLTF
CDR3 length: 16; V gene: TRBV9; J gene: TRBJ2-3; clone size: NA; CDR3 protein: CASTLGGRGVGDTQYF
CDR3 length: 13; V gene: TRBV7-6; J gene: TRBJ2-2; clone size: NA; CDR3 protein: CASSLTADGELFF
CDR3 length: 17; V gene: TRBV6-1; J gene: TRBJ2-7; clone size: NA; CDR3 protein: CASSAQQPSGVPYEQYF
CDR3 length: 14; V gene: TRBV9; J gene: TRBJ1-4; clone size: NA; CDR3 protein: CASSMGGRNEKLFF
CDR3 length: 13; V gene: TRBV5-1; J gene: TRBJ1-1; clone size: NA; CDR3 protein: CASSPRQGSEAFF
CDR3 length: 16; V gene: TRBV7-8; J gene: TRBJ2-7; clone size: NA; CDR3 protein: CASSLGGLAGVYEQYF
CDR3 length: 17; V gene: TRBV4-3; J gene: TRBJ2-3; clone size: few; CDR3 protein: CASSQDGAAGGPDTQYF
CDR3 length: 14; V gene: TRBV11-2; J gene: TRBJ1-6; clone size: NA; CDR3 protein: CASTRTGYNSPLHF
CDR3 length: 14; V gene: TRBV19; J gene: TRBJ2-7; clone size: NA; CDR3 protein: CASSIDQGHNEQYF
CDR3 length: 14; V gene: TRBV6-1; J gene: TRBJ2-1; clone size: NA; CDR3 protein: CASSDYGGVYEQFF
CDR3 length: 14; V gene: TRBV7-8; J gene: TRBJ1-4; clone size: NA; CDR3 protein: CASSLVGAREKLFF
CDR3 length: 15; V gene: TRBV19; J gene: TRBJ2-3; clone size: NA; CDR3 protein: CASSMAGGSTDTQYF
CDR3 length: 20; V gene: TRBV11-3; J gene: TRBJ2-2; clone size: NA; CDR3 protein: CASSARTSGRAGSNDGELFF
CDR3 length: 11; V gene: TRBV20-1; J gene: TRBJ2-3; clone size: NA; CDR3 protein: CSARVSDTQYF
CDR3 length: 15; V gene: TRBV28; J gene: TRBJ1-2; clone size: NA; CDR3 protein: CASRVASMANYGYTF